This entry describes one T cell receptor beta chain. This sample stems from a study of blood T cell repertoires in COVID-19. The overall study: There were acute and convalescent COVID-19 samples, and they came from the United States, Italy and Spain.

The CDR3 totals 12 residues. Germline lookup yields CDR1 LGHDT and CDR2 YNNKEL (reference sequence). With 4 bases removed from V and 14 bases from J, the gap between germline ends came to 16 bases. Original analysis: Cell counts per sample came from amplifying reference gene primers. Profiling relied on immunoSEQ multiplex PCR, and the TCRdb table lists in-frame clones only, not all of them. V, J and clone size derive from that table, while D and trimming were established from the DNA sequence. Here the sample spans under 100,000 clones, roughly 89% being singletons. This TCR was recovered from a man under 40 with acute or convalescent COVID-19. The source material was peripheral blood. The chain joins TRBV3-1 (or the pseudogene TRBV3-2) to TRBJ2-3, with a possible D match to TRBD2 (5 bases). The CDR3 DNA is TGTGCCAGCAGCCCCGGGATCTCCTCTATGTATTTT. It codes for CASSPGISSMYF.